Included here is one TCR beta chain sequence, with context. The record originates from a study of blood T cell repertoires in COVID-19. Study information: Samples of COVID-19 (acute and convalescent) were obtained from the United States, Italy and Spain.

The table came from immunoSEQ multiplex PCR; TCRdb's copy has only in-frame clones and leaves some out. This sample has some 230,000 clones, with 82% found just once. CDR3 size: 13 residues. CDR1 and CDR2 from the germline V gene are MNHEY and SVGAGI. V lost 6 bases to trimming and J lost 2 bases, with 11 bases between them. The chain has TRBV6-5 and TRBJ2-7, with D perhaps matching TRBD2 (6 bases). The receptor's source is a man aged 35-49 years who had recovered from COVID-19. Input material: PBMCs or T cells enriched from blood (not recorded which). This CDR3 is CASSYTGAYEQYF. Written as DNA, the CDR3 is TGTGCCAGCAGCTACACGGGGGCCTACGAGCAGTACTTC.